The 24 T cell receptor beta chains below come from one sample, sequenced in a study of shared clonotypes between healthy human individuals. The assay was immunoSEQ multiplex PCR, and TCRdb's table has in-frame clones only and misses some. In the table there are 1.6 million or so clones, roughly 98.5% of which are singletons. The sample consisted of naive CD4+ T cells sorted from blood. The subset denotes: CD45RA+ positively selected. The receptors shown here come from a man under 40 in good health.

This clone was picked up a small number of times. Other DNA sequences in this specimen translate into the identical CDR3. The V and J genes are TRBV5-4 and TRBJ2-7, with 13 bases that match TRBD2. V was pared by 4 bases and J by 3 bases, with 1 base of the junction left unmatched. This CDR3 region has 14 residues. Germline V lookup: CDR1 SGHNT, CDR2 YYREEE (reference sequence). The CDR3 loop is CASSRTSGSYEQYF. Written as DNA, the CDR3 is TGTGCCAGCAGCCGGACTAGCGGGAGCTACGAGCAGTACTTC.

This CDR3 is CASSLSLGGRYEQYF. The CDR3 DNA follows: TGTGCCAGCAGTTTAAGTTTAGGGGGCCGGTACGAGCAGTACTTC. V is TRBV27 and J is TRBJ2-7; 7 nucleotides line up with TRBD1. The CDR3 length is 15 residues. V dropped 2 bases and J dropped 4; count of bases not matched to a gene: 8. The germline V gene encodes CDR1 MNHEY and CDR2 SMNVEV (reference sequence).

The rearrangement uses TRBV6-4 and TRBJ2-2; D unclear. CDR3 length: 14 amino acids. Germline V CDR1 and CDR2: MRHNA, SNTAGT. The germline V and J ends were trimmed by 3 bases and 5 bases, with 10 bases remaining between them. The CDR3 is CASSDRDFTGELFF. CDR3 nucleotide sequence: TGTGCCAGCAGTGATCGTGATTTTACCGGGGAGCTGTTTTTT.

CDR3 in amino acids: CASSIRPLLANYGYTF. Here the CDR3 DNA reads TGTGCCAGTAGTATTCGGCCACTCCTAGCTAACTATGGCTACACCTTC. The chain has TRBV19 and TRBJ1-2; D is undetermined. Trimming took 3 bases from V and 0 from J, leaving 14 bases between them. Germline CDR1 reads LNHDA; CDR2 reads SQIVND (reference sequence). The CDR3 extends over 16 amino acids.

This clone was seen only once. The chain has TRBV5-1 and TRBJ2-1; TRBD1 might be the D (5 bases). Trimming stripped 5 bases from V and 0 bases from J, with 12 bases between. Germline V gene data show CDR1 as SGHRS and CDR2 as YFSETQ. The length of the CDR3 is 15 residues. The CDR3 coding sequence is TGCGCCAGCAGTCAAACAGGCCCCTCCTACAATGAGCAGTTCTTC. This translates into CASSQTGPSYNEQFF.

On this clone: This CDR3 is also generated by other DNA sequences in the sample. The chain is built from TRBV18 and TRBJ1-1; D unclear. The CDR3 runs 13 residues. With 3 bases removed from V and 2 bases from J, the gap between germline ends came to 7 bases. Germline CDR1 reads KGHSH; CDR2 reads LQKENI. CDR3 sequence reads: CASSPDGNTEAFF. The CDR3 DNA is TGTGCCAGCTCACCGGACGGAAACACTGAAGCTTTCTTT.

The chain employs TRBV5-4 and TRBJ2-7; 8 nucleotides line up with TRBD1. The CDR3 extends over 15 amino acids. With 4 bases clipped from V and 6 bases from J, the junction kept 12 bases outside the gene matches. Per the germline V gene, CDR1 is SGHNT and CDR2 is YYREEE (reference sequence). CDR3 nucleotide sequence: TGTGCCAGCAGCCGCCGCGCAGGGGGCCAAGGCGAGCAGTACTTC. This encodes CASSRRAGGQGEQYF. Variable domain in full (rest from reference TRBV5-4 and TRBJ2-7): ETGVTQSPTHLIKTRGQQVTLRCSSQSGHNTVSWYQQALGQGPQFIFQYYREEENGRGNFPPRFSGLQFPNYSSELNVNALELDDSALYLCASSRRAGGQGEQYFGPGTRLTVT.

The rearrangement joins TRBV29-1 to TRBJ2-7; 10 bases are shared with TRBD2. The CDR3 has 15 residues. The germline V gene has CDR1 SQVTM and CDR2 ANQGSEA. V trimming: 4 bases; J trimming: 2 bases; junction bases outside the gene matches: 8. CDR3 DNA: TGCAGCGTTGCTCGAAGCGGGAGGGCCCCCTACGAGCAGTACTTC. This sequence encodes CSVARSGRAPYEQYF.

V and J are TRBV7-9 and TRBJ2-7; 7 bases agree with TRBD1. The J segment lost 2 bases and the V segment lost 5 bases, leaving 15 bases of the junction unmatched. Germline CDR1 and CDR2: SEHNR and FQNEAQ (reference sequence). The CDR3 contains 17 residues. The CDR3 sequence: CASSPSPGQPGPYEQYF. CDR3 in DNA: TGTGCCAGCAGCCCCTCGCCGGGACAGCCCGGGCCCTACGAGCAGTACTTC.

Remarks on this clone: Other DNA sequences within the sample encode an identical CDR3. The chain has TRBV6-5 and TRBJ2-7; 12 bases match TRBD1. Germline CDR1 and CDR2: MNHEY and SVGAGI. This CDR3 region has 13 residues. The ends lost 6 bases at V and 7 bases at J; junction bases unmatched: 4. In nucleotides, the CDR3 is TGTGCCAGCAGGGGACAGGGGGCGTTAGAGCAGTACTTC. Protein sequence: CASRGQGALEQYF.

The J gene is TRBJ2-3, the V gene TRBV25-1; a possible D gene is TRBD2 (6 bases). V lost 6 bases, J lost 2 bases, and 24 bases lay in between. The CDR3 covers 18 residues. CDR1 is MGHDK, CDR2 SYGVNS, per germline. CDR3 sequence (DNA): TGTGCCAGCAGCCTGGAGGGCTCAGGCTCTTGGGACACAGATACGCAGTATTTT. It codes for CASSLEGSGSWDTDTQYF.

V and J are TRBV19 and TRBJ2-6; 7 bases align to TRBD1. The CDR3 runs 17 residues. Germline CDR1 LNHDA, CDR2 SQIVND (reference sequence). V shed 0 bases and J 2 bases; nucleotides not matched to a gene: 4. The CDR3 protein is CASSIELGGAGANVLTF. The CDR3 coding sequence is TGTGCCAGTAGTATAGAACTAGGGGGCGCTGGGGCCAACGTCCTGACTTTC.

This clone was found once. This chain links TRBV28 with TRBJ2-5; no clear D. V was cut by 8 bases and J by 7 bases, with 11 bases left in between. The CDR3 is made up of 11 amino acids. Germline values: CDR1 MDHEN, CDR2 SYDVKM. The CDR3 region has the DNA TGTGCCAGCGGGTCGTACCGGACCCAGTACTTC. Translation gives CASGSYRTQYF.

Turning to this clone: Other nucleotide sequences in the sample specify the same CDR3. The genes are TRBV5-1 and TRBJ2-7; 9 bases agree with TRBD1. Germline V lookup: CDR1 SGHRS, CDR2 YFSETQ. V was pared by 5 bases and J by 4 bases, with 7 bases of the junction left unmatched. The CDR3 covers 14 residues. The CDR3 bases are TGCGCCAGCAGTCCAGGACAGGGGTGGTACGAGCAGTACTTC. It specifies CASSPGQGWYEQYF.

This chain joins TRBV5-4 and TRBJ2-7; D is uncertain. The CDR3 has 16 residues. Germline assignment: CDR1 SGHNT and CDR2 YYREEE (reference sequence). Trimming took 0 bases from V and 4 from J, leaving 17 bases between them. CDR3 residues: CASSLAGSAASYEQYF. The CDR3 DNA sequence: TGTGCCAGCAGCTTGGCTGGCTCGGCGGCCTCATACGAGCAGTACTTC.

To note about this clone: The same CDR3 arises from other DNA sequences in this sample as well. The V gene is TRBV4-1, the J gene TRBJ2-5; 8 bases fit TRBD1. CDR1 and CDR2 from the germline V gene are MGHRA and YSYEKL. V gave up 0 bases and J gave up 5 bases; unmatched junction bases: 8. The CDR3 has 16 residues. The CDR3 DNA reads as TGCGCCAGCAGCCAAGAAGGGACAGGTTTGGGTGAGACCCAGTACTTC. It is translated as CASSQEGTGLGETQYF.

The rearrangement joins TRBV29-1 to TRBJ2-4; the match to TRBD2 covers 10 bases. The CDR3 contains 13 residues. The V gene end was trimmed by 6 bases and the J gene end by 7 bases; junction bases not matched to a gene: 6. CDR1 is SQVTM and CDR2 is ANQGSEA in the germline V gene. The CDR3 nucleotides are TGCAGCGTCCGACATAGCGGGAGGAACATTCAGTACTTC. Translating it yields CSVRHSGRNIQYF.

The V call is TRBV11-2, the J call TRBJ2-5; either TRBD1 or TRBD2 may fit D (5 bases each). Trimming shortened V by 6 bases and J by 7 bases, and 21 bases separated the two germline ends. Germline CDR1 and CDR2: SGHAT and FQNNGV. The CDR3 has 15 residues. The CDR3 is CASSYTGDEIGTQYF. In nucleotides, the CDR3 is TGTGCCAGCAGTTATACCGGGGACGAAATTGGGACCCAGTACTTC.

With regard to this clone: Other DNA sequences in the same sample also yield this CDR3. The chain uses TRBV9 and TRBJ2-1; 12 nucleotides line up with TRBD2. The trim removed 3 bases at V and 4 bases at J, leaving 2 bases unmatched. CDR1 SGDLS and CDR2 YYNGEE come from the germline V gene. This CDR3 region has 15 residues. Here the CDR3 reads CASSALAGGYNEQFF. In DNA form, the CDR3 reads TGTGCCAGCAGCGCCCTAGCGGGAGGGTACAATGAGCAGTTCTTC.

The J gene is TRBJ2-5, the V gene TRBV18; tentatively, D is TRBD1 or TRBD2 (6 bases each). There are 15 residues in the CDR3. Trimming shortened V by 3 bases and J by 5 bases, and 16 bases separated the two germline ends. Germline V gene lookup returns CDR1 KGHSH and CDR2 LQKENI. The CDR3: CASSPPGGVRETQYF. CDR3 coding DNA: TGTGCCAGCTCACCCCCCGGGGGCGTTAGGGAGACCCAGTACTTC.

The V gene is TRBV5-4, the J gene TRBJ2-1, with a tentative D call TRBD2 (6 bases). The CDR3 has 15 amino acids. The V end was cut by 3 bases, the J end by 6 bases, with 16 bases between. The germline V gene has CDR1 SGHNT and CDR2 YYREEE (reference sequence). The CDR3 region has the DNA TGTGCCAGCAGCTCGGGGCTAGGGACTCCCAATGAGCAGTTCTTC. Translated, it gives CASSSGLGTPNEQFF.

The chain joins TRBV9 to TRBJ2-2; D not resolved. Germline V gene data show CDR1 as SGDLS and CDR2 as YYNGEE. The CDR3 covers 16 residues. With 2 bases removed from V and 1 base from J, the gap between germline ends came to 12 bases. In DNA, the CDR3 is TGTGCCAGCAGCGTGAAGCCTGTCGGGAACACCGGGGAGCTGTTTTTT. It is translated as CASSVKPVGNTGELFF.

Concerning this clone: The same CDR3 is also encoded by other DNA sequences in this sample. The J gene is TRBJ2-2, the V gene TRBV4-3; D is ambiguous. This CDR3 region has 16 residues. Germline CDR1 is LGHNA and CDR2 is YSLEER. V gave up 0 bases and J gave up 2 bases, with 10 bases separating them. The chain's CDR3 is CASSQEGVSNTGELFF. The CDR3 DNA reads TGCGCCAGCAGCCAAGAAGGCGTCTCAAACACCGGGGAGCTGTTTTTT.

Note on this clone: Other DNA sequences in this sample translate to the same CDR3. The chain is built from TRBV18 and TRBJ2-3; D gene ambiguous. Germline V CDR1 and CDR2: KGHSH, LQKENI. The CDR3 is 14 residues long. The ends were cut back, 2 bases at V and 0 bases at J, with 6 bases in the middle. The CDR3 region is CASSPGPSTDTQYF. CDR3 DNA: TGTGCCAGCTCACCAGGGCCAAGCACAGATACGCAGTATTTT. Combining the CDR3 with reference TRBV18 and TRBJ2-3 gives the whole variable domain NAGVMQNPRHLVRRRGQEARLRCSPMKGHSHVYWYRQLPEEGLKFMVYLQKENIIDESGMPKERFSAEFPKEGPSILRIQQVVRGDSAAYFCASSPGPSTDTQYFGPGTRLTVL.